This T cell receptor beta chain was found in a study of T-cell reconstitution after alpha-beta-depleted transplantation in children. Worth noting for this clonotype: The antigen remains unidentified.

Overall study results and limits: Some patients owed their high day-60 TCRbeta diversity to surviving recipient T cells and thymic progenitors. Reportedly, only several hundred clones from non-depleted graft cells drove alpha-beta T-cell counts at about two months. The main origin of T-cell counts and diversity one year after transplant was newly produced T cells.

Trimming cost V 0 bases and J 2 bases; bases outside gene matches: 9. The length of the CDR3 is 17 residues. CDR1 is SGHTA, CDR2 FQGNSA, per germline. As it was prepared, the TCRbeta library received unique molecular identifiers. TCRdb reanalysed the PCR reads using MiXCR and keeps one entry per CDR3 protein. Here the sample spans hundreds of thousands of distinct CDR3 sequences, under 25% being singletons. The TCR comes from a boy under two years old who had a stem cell transplant for acute myeloid leukemia, so the T cells may come from the graft donor. Sequencing was performed on PBMCs, mostly from graft donor cells, taken 360 days after TCRalphabeta/CD19-depleted stem cell transplant. The V gene is TRBV7-2, the J gene TRBJ2-7, with 8 bases lining up with TRBD2. CDR3 region: CASSLAPVFGGAYEQYF. The CDR3 DNA reads TGTGCCAGCAGCTTAGCTCCCGTCTTCGGGGGGGCCTACGAGCAGTACTTC. The full variable domain, rest sourced from reference TRBV7-2 and TRBJ2-7, is GAGVSQSPSNKVTEKGKDVELRCDPISGHTALYWYRQSLGQGLEFLIYFQGNSAPDKSGLPSDRFSAERTGGSVSTLTIQRTQQEDSAVYLCASSLAPVFGGAYEQYFGPGTRLTVT.